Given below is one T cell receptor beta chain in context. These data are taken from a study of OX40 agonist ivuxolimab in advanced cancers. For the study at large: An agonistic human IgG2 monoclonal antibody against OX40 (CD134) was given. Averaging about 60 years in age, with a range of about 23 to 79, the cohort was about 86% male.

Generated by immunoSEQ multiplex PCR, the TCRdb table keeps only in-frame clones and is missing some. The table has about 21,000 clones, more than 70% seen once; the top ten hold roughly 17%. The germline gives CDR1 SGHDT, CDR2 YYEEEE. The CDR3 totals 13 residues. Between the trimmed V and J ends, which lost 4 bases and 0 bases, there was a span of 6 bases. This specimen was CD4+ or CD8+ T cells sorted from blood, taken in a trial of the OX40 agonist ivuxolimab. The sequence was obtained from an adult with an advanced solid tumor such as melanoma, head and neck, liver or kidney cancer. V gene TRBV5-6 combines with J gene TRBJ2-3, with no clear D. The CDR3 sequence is CASSPDSTDTQYF. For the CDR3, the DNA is TGTGCCAGCAGCCCGGACAGCACAGATACGCAGTATTTT.